This is a list of T cell receptor beta chains from one sample in a study of OX40 agonist ivuxolimab in advanced cancers. Assay: immunoSEQ multiplex PCR; the TCRdb copy retains only in-frame clones and omits some. The data hold roughly 71,000 clones, with around 90% observed a single time. The material sequenced was CD4+ or CD8+ T cells sorted from blood, taken in a trial of the OX40 agonist ivuxolimab. Receptors originate from an adult with an advanced solid tumor such as melanoma, head and neck, liver or kidney cancer. Each CDR3 is given with its conserved first and last residue. The D gene is left open where the match is weak. Not every row has a clone size; where given, it reads once, few, many or a size class.

NA	TRBV9	TRBJ2-2	NA	CASSIGRDSNTGELFF	TGTGCCAGCAGCATCGGACGAGACTCAAACACCGGGGAGCTGTTTTTT
NA	TRBV27	TRBJ2-6	TRBD1	CASRPTGGSGANVLTF	TGTGCCAGCAGACCCACAGGGGGCTCTGGGGCCAACGTCCTGACTTTC
once	TRBV2	TRBJ1-4	NA	CASIDPQPGEDRYEKLFF	TGTGCCAGCATCGATCCACAGCCAGGGGAAGATAGGTATGAAAAACTGTTTTTT
NA	TRBV4-2	TRBJ2-2	TRBD2	CASSQEGTSGSNTGELFF	TGTGCCAGCAGCCAAGAGGGGACTAGCGGGAGCAACACCGGGGAGCTGTTTTTT
NA	TRBV27	TRBJ1-2	TRBD1	CASRTGGDGYTF	TGTGCCAGCAGGACAGGGGGCGATGGCTACACCTTC
NA	TRBV7-3	TRBJ2-7	NA	CASSLGGLTGLSYEQYF	TGTGCCAGCAGCTTAGGGGGCCTGACAGGCTTAAGCTACGAGCAGTACTTC
NA	TRBV4-3	TRBJ2-3	NA	CASSQAVESDTQYF	TGCGCCAGCAGCCAAGCCGTGGAGTCAGATACGCAGTATTTT
NA	TRBV6-5	TRBJ1-6	NA	CASHLGDFNSPLHF	TGTGCCAGCCACCTGGGGGATTTCAATTCACCCCTCCACTTT
NA	TRBV15	TRBJ1-5	NA	CATRLTDNSGSNQPQHF	TGTGCCACCAGATTGACCGATAACTCCGGCAGCAATCAGCCCCAGCATTTT
NA	TRBV5-6	TRBJ2-5	NA	CASSPMGKGQETQYF	TGTGCCAGCAGCCCGATGGGGAAGGGGCAAGAGACCCAGTACTTC
NA	TRBV18	TRBJ2-7	NA	CASSPGSPEQYF	TGTGCCAGCTCACCAGGGAGCCCCGAGCAGTACTTC
NA	TRBV19	TRBJ2-7	TRBD1	CASSQGQGSYEQYF	TGTGCCAGTAGTCAAGGACAGGGATCGTACGAGCAGTACTTC
NA	TRBV4-3	TRBJ1-4	TRBD1	CASSPWGQVPATNEKLFF	TGCGCCAGCAGCCCATGGGGACAGGTCCCTGCAACTAATGAAAAACTGTTTTTT
NA	TRBV28	TRBJ1-2	NA	CASSLTPTGFYGYTF	TGTGCCAGCAGCCTGACCCCCACAGGGTTCTATGGCTACACCTTC
once	TRBV27	TRBJ1-5	TRBD1	CASSTGQGHFSNQPQHF	TGTGCCAGCAGTACCGGACAGGGTCATTTTAGCAATCAGCCCCAGCATTTT
NA	TRBV7-8	TRBJ2-5	NA	CASSLEDGADKTAPGTQYF	TGTGCCAGCAGCCTAGAGGACGGGGCGGACAAAACGGCCCCTGGGACCCAGTACTTC
NA	TRBV28	TRBJ2-4	NA	CASSSRRVGRDIQYF	TGTGCCAGCAGTTCGCGAAGGGTGGGACGGGACATTCAGTACTTC
NA	TRBV11-2	TRBJ1-4	NA	CASSQQGPEATNEKLFF	TGTGCCAGCAGCCAACAGGGACCCGAGGCAACTAATGAAAAACTGTTTTTT
NA	TRBV5-6	TRBJ2-7	NA	CASSLGTAGEQYF	TGTGCCAGCAGCTTGGGGACAGCGGGCGAGCAGTACTTC
NA	TRBV28	TRBJ2-7	TRBD2	CASNQVAGVTYEQYF	TGTGCCAGCAACCAAGTAGCGGGAGTGACCTACGAGCAGTACTTC
once	TRBV2	TRBJ2-1	NA	CASSPSVGEYNEQFF	TGTGCCAGCAGTCCTAGCGTCGGGGAGTACAATGAGCAGTTCTTC
NA	TRBV11-2	TRBJ2-4	TRBD1	CASSFGQGTNIQYF	TGTGCCAGCAGCTTTGGACAGGGGACAAACATTCAGTACTTC
NA	TRBV6-6	TRBJ1-1	NA	CASSYGQEAFF	TGTGCCAGCAGTTACGGGCAAGAAGCTTTCTTT
NA	TRBV19	TRBJ1-1	TRBD1	CASSLGTGNTEAFF	TGTGCCAGTAGTCTCGGGACAGGGAACACTGAAGCTTTCTTT
NA	TRBV19	TRBJ2-1	NA	CASSINSDNEQFF	TGTGCCAGTAGTATAAACAGTGACAATGAGCAGTTCTTC
NA	TRBV5-1	TRBJ2-3	TRBD1	CASSPGQGTDTQYF	TGCGCCAGCAGCCCAGGACAGGGAACAGATACGCAGTATTTT
NA	TRBV13	TRBJ2-1	TRBD2	CASSLREALGGPYNEQFF	TGTGCCAGCAGCCTACGGGAAGCCCTGGGAGGGCCTTACAATGAGCAGTTCTTC
NA	TRBV5-1	TRBJ1-4	NA	CASSRNGAGIEKLFF	TGCGCCAGCAGCAGGAATGGGGCTGGGATAGAAAAACTGTTTTTT
NA	TRBV11-2	TRBJ1-2	NA	CASSQDGTNYGYTF	TGTGCCAGCAGCCAGGACGGAACTAACTATGGCTACACCTTC
NA	TRBV9	TRBJ2-1	TRBD2	CASSAEPGLAGRKMANEQFF	TGTGCCAGCAGCGCAGAACCGGGACTAGCGGGAAGAAAGATGGCCAATGAGCAGTTCTTC
NA	TRBV19	TRBJ2-3	NA	CASSNPTDRETQYF	TGTGCCAGTAGTAACCCGACGGACCGAGAGACCCAGTATTTT
few	TRBV4-2	TRBJ1-3	NA	CASSQDIGSSSGNTIYF	TGTGCCAGCAGCCAAGATATCGGGTCTAGCTCTGGAAACACCATATATTTT
NA	TRBV11-3	TRBJ1-1	TRBD1	CASSSWDRVDTEAFF	TGTGCCAGCAGCTCCTGGGACAGGGTCGACACTGAAGCTTTCTTT
once	TRBV4-3	TRBJ1-5	TRBD1	CASSRTDRGSQPQHF	TGCGCCAGCAGCCGCACTGACAGGGGTAGTCAGCCCCAGCATTTT
NA	TRBV5-4	TRBJ2-1	NA	CASNGAGNEQFF	TGTGCCAGCAATGGGGCGGGGAATGAGCAGTTCTTC
NA	TRBV11-2	TRBJ2-5	NA	CASSFSLETQYF	TGTGCCAGCAGCTTTAGCTTGGAGACCCAGTACTTC
NA	TRBV7-9	TRBJ2-7	NA	CASSHDSYEQYF	TGTGCCAGCAGTCACGACAGTTACGAGCAGTACTTC
NA	TRBV7-9	TRBJ2-7	TRBD1	CASSPGQGDYEQYF	TGTGCCAGCAGCCCCGGACAGGGGGACTACGAGCAGTACTTC